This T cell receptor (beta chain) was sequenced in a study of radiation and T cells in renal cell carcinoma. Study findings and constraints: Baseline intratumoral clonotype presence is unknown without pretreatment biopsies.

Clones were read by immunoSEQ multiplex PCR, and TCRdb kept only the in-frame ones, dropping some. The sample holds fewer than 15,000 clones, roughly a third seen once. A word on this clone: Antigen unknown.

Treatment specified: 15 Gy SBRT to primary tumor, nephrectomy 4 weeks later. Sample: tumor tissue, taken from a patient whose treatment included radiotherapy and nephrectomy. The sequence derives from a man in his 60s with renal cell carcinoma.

The CDR3 DNA sequence: TGTGCCAGCAGCTCGACAGGGGAAAACATTCAGTACTTC. As protein: CASSSTGENIQYF. The chain combines TRBV7-2 with TRBJ2-4; 8 nucleotides line up with TRBD1. V gave up 4 bases and J gave up 5 bases; unmatched junction bases: 1. The germline CDR1 and CDR2 sequences are SGHTA and FQGNSA. The CDR3 has 13 residues.